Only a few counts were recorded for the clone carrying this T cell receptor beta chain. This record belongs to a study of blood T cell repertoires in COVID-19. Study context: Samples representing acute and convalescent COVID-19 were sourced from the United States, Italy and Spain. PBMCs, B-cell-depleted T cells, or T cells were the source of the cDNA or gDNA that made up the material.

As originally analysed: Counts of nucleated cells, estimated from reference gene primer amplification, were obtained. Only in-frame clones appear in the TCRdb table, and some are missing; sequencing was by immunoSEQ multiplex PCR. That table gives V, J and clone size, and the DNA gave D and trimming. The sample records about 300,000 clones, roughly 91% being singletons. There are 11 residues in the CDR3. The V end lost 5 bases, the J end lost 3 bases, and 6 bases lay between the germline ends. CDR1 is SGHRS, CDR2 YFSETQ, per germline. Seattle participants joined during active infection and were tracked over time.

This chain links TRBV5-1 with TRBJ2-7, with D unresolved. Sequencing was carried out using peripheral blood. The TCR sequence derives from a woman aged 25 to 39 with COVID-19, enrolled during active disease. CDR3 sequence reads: CASSSGYEQYF. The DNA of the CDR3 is TGCGCCAGCAGTTCAGGCTACGAGCAGTACTTC.